A single sample is the source of the 32 T cell receptor beta chains below, sequenced in a study of blood T cell repertoires in COVID-19. Repertoires were generated with immunoSEQ multiplex PCR, while TCRdb's copy carries only in-frame clones and drops some. The sample includes more than 95,000 clones, roughly 85% of them seen just once. Sequencing was carried out using peripheral blood. These receptors were obtained from a man aged 50 to 60 in a cohort sampled during active COVID-19.

The chain links TRBV6-6 to TRBJ2-3; 8 bases fit TRBD2. The CDR3 length is 14 residues. V trimming: 5 bases; J trimming: 13 bases; junction bases outside the gene matches: 14. CDR1 MNHNY and CDR2 SVGAGI come from the germline V gene (reference sequence). The CDR3 nucleotides are TGTGCCAGCAGTAACCTCCGTCGGGAGGGGGTGAAGTATTTT. It translates to CASSNLRREGVKYF.

This chain connects TRBV4-1 to TRBJ2-2; D is uncertain. The CDR3 contains 13 residues. Germline CDR1 is MGHRA and CDR2 is YSYEKL. V lost 0 bases to trimming and J lost 5 bases, with 4 bases between them. CDR3 sequence (DNA): TGCGCCAGCAGCCAAGAGAGAACCGGGGAGCTGTTTTTT. It codes for CASSQERTGELFF.

The chain carries TRBV2 and TRBJ1-6; 8 bases are a match to TRBD1. The CDR3 is 17 residues long. Germline V lookup: CDR1 SNHLY, CDR2 FYNNEI. The V segment lost 4 bases and the J segment 0 bases; nucleotides outside the gene matches: 5. CDR3 amino acids: CASSGGQGSSYNSPLHF. DNA for the CDR3: TGTGCCAGCAGTGGAGGACAGGGAAGCTCCTATAATTCACCCCTCCACTTT.

This clone has just a few counts. V usage is TRBV5-8 and J usage is TRBJ1-2, with D uncertain. V lost 0 bases, J lost 4 bases, and 4 bases lay in between. Germline V gene data show CDR1 as SGHTS and CDR2 as YDEGEE. This CDR3 is built from 12 residues. CDR3 loop: CASSLDGYGYTF. In DNA, the CDR3 is TGTGCCAGCAGCTTGGACGGCTATGGCTACACCTTC.

The chain carries TRBV7-3 and TRBJ2-3; 9 nucleotides line up with TRBD2. Trimming removed 5 bases from V and 4 bases from J; junction bases left unmatched: 4. Germline values: CDR1 SGHTA, CDR2 FQGTGA. CDR3 length equals 14 residues. DNA of the CDR3: TGTGCCAGCAGCACCCAGCGGGGGGCAGATACGCAGTATTTT. Its translation: CASSTQRGADTQYF.

The gene calls are TRBV27 and TRBJ2-4; TRBD2 aligns across 8 bases. This CDR3 is built from 15 residues. Germline-derived CDR1 and CDR2 are MNHEY and SMNVEV (reference sequence). Trimming removed 4 bases from V and 5 bases from J; junction bases left unmatched: 7. CDR3 DNA: TGTGCCAGCAGTTCCGAGCGGGGGAGGCAAAACATTCAGTACTTC. Residues: CASSSERGRQNIQYF.

The rearrangement joins TRBV4-1 to TRBJ2-3; D is possibly TRBD2 (6 bases). Trimming pared 2 bases from V and 0 bases from J, leaving 9 bases between. The CDR3 is made up of 15 amino acids. Germline V gene sequence: CDR1 MGHRA, CDR2 YSYEKL. As DNA, the CDR3 is TGCGCCAGCAGCCAAAATCTAGCGAGCACAGATACGCAGTATTTT. Amino acid sequence: CASSQNLASTDTQYF.

The rearrangement uses TRBV28 and TRBJ1-4; 12 nucleotides line up with TRBD1. CDR1 and CDR2 (germline): MDHEN, SYDVKM. The CDR3 spans 16 residues. V was pared by 0 bases and J by 8 bases, with 4 bases of the junction left unmatched. This CDR3 is CASSLWGQGAREKLFF. The CDR3 DNA follows: TGTGCCAGCAGTTTATGGGGACAGGGGGCCAGGGAAAAACTGTTTTTT.

This chain connects TRBV5-6 to TRBJ1-2, with 12 positions matching TRBD1. The CDR3 has 16 residues. Germline V gives CDR1 SGHDT, CDR2 YYEEEE. Germline trimming cut 2 bases from V and 8 bases from J; bases unmatched to any gene: 10. The CDR3 region is CASSFDFGTGGGGYTF. For the CDR3, the DNA is TGTGCCAGCAGCTTCGATTTCGGGACAGGGGGCGGAGGCTACACCTTC.

The chain joins TRBV29-1 to TRBJ2-5; a weak D match, TRBD2 (6 bases). The CDR3 has 11 residues. V was cut by 4 bases and J by 5 bases, with 8 bases left in between. Germline V gene data show CDR1 as SQVTM and CDR2 as ANQGSEA. CDR3 coding DNA: TGCAGCGTTGGGGGGGTCGAGACCCAGTACTTC. Translation: CSVGGVETQYF.

A single count supports this clone. The rearrangement joins TRBV5-1 to TRBJ2-3; a weak D match, TRBD2 (5 bases). The V gene's germline CDR1 is SGHRS and CDR2 YFSETQ. The length of the CDR3 is 17 residues. V was clipped by 1 base and J by 1 base, with 16 bases between them. The CDR3, as DNA: TGCGCCAGCAGCTTGTTTCCCGGGGTGCCGGGCACAGATACGCAGTATTTT. Residues: CASSLFPGVPGTDTQYF. The full variable domain, its missing parts supplied by reference TRBV5-1 and TRBJ2-3, is KAGVTQTPRYLIKTRGQQVTLSCSPISGHRSVSWYQQTPGQGLQFLFEYFSETQRNKGNFPGRFSGRQFSNSRSEMNVSTLELGDSALYLCASSLFPGVPGTDTQYFGPGTRLTVL.

This chain's CDR3 is CASSQARTGGYTF. The CDR3 bases are TGTGCCAGCAGCCAAGCCCGGACTGGAGGCTACACCTTC. The J gene is TRBJ1-2, the V gene TRBV3-1 (or the pseudogene TRBV3-2); the D is unclear. Trimming left V 1 base short and J 8 bases short, with 11 bases between. Germline CDR1 LGHDT, CDR2 YNNKEL (reference sequence). The CDR3 spans 13 residues.

The chain recombines TRBV7-2 with TRBJ1-6; no firm D call. V lost 2 bases and J lost 3, with 11 bases in between. Germline CDR1 SGHTA, CDR2 FQGNSA. The CDR3 totals 16 residues. CDR3 region: CASSLHQIGYNSPLHF. For the CDR3, the DNA is TGTGCCAGCAGCTTACATCAGATTGGCTATAATTCACCCCTCCACTTT.

The gene calls are TRBV28 and TRBJ1-1, with D unresolved. V shed 10 bases and J shed 4 bases, with 10 bases lying between them. Germline values: CDR1 MDHEN, CDR2 SYDVKM. This CDR3 is built from 11 residues. The CDR3 loop reads CATRGGTEAFF. The CDR3 DNA sequence: TGTGCCACCCGGGGAGGCACTGAAGCTTTCTTT.

CDR3 nucleotide sequence: TGTGCCAGCAGCTGGGGACAGGGTGGCACCGGGGAGCTGTTTTTT. Amino acids: CASSWGQGGTGELFF. This rearrangement joins TRBV9 to TRBJ2-2; 9 positions agree with TRBD1. Germline CDR1 is SGDLS and CDR2 is YYNGEE. CDR3 size: 15 residues. After removal of 4 bases from V and 4 bases from J, the junction contained 5 bases not matched to a gene.

The chain employs TRBV6-5 and TRBJ1-1; D might be TRBD1 (5 bases). The CDR3 sequence is 16 residues long. Germline V gives CDR1 MNHEY, CDR2 SVGAGI. Trimming pared 2 bases from V and 3 bases from J, leaving 16 bases between. As DNA, the CDR3 is TGTGCCAGCAGTTACGAAGGGAGGGGACGTCACACTGAAGCTTTCTTT. The encoded protein is CASSYEGRGRHTEAFF.

The genes are TRBV9 and TRBJ2-1, with TRBD1 matching 7 bases. CDR3 length: 13 residues. Germline CDR1 and CDR2: SGDLS and YYNGEE. V was pared by 7 bases and J by 4 bases, with 5 bases of the junction left unmatched. The CDR3 region is CASSTGLYNEQFF. The DNA for the CDR3 is TGTGCCAGCTCGACAGGGTTATACAATGAGCAGTTCTTC.

The V gene is TRBV5-1, the J gene TRBJ1-1; D might be TRBD1 (6 bases). The length of the CDR3 is 13 residues. Trimming cost V 0 bases and J 10 bases, with 13 bases left between them. Looked up from germline, CDR1 is SGHRS and CDR2 is YFSETQ. CDR3 bases: TGCGCCAGCAGCTTGGGGAACAGGGAGGGAGCTTTCTTT. It translates to CASSLGNREGAFF.

The chain has TRBV9 and TRBJ2-3; TRBD2 matches 9 bases. The CDR3 totals 18 residues. CDR1 SGDLS and CDR2 YYNGEE come from the germline V gene. V lost 0 bases to trimming and J lost 1 base; unmatched junction nucleotides: 9. CDR3 sequence: CASSVGVGTSSRTDTQYF. The CDR3 DNA reads as TGTGCCAGCAGCGTAGGAGTGGGGACTAGCAGCCGCACAGATACGCAGTATTTT.

This clone appeared a single time. The chain carries TRBV15 and TRBJ1-5; TRBD1 aligns across 9 bases. Trimming cost V 7 bases and J 6 bases; bases outside gene matches: 10. Germline V CDR1 and CDR2: LNHNV, YYDKDF (reference sequence). The length of the CDR3 is 15 residues. DNA for the CDR3: TGTGCCACCACTACGGGACAGGGAATAAGTCAGCCCCAGCATTTT. It yields the protein CATTTGQGISQPQHF.

The chain uses TRBV29-1 and TRBJ1-2, with 8 nucleotides matching TRBD1. CDR3 size: 15 residues. The V gene end was trimmed by 4 bases and the J gene end by 7 bases; junction bases not matched to a gene: 14. The V gene's germline CDR1 is SQVTM and CDR2 ANQGSEA. This CDR3 is CSVGKPGQDNRGYTF. The CDR3 bases are TGCAGCGTTGGGAAGCCGGGACAGGATAATCGTGGCTACACCTTC.

The chain employs TRBV4-3 and TRBJ1-1, with D possibly TRBD1 on 5 matching bases. Trimming removed 4 bases at V and 1 base at J, with 10 bases between. Germline V lookup: CDR1 LGHNA, CDR2 YSLEER. The CDR3 runs to 14 residues. CDR3 in amino acids: CASSPGVTNTEAFF. CDR3 nucleotide sequence: TGCGCCAGCAGCCCGGGGGTAACGAACACTGAAGCTTTCTTT.

The chain employs TRBV9 and TRBJ1-1; 7 bases line up with TRBD1. Germline V gene sequence: CDR1 SGDLS, CDR2 YYNGEE. The junction had 6 bases not matched to a gene; V was cut back by 5 bases and J by 2 bases. This CDR3 has 14 amino acids. CDR3 in amino acids: CASRTGPGNTEAFF. CDR3 nucleotides: TGTGCCAGCAGGACAGGGCCAGGAAACACTGAAGCTTTCTTT.

The V and J genes are TRBV5-4 and TRBJ2-5; maybe TRBD2 (6 bases). V was clipped by 2 bases and J by 1 base, with 12 bases between them. This CDR3 has 15 amino acids. From germline, CDR1 is SGHNT and CDR2 YYREEE (reference sequence). CDR3 amino acids: CASSFGGTIQETQYF. CDR3 in DNA: TGTGCCAGCAGCTTTGGGGGGACGATCCAAGAGACCCAGTACTTC.

The chain links TRBV5-5 to TRBJ2-1; TRBD1 matches at 8 bases. The CDR3 has 14 amino acids. Germline V gives CDR1 SGHKS, CDR2 YYEKEE (reference sequence). Germline trimming cut 3 bases from V and 8 bases from J; bases unmatched to any gene: 7. Here the CDR3 reads CASSSGTGRDEQFF. The CDR3 coding sequence is TGTGCCAGCAGCTCCGGGACAGGTCGGGATGAGCAGTTCTTC.

This clone was found a few times. The sample carries other DNA sequences with the same CDR3. The chain carries TRBV2 and TRBJ2-5; TRBD2 matches 8 bases. The CDR3 loop spans 13 amino acids. Germline V gene data show CDR1 as SNHLY and CDR2 as FYNNEI. V trimming: 7 bases; J trimming: 5 bases; junction bases outside the gene matches: 6. The CDR3 sequence is CASNGGAGETQYF. The CDR3 nucleotides are TGTGCCAGCAACGGGGGGGCCGGGGAGACCCAGTACTTC.

The chain uses TRBV24-1 and TRBJ2-2, with TRBD2 as a possible D gene (5 bases). Germline V lookup: CDR1 KGHDR, CDR2 SFDVKD. Trimming pared 8 bases from V and 1 base from J, leaving 10 bases between. This CDR3 contains 14 residues. CDR3 in amino acids: CATNPSGNTGELFF. The CDR3 DNA reads as TGTGCCACCAACCCAAGCGGGAACACCGGGGAGCTGTTTTTT.

DNA of the CDR3: TGTGCCAGCAGCGTCGATGCAGCGGGGGCTAACACCGGGGAGCTGTTTTTT. Amino acids: CASSVDAAGANTGELFF. The V and J genes are TRBV9 and TRBJ2-2, with 8 bases that match TRBD2. CDR3 length: 17 amino acids. CDR1 is SGDLS, CDR2 YYNGEE, per germline. The V gene end was trimmed by 2 bases and the J gene end by 2 bases; junction bases not matched to a gene: 8.

This rearrangement joins TRBV7-6 to TRBJ2-7; 12 nucleotides align to TRBD2. CDR1 and CDR2 from the germline V gene are SGHVS and FNYEAQ. V gave up 4 bases and J gave up 2 bases; unmatched junction bases: 9. The CDR3 contains 17 residues. The CDR3 loop is CASSSDPASGGAYEQYF. For the CDR3, the DNA is TGTGCCAGCAGCTCAGATCCCGCTAGCGGGGGGGCCTACGAGCAGTACTTC. The complete variable domain, with remaining parts taken from reference TRBV7-6 and TRBJ2-7, reads GAGVSQSPRYKVTKRGQDVALRCDPISGHVSLYWYRQALGQGPEFLTYFNYEAQQDKSGLPNDRFSAERPEGSISTLTIQRTEQRDSAMYRCASSSDPASGGAYEQYFGPGTRLTVT.

The chain is built from TRBV5-1 and TRBJ2-2; a weak D match, TRBD2 (7 bases). The germline V gene encodes CDR1 SGHRS and CDR2 YFSETQ. V lost 6 bases and J 3 bases, leaving 15 bases between the germline ends. This CDR3 comprises 15 residues. The CDR3 loop reads CASNRRGLDTGELFF. The CDR3 DNA follows: TGCGCCAGCAATCGGCGGGGGCTAGACACCGGGGAGCTGTTTTTT.

The V and J genes are TRBV5-1 and TRBJ2-2; D is uncertain. The V end lost 4 bases, the J end lost 6 bases, and 10 bases lay between the germline ends. Germline CDR1 and CDR2: SGHRS and YFSETQ. The CDR3 totals 13 residues. The chain's CDR3 is CASSIDQAGELFF. The CDR3 region has the DNA TGCGCCAGCAGCATAGACCAGGCCGGGGAGCTGTTTTTT.

The chain joins TRBV28 to TRBJ2-3; D gene uncertain. Trimming stripped 8 bases from V and 4 bases from J, with 7 bases between. The CDR3 extends over 11 amino acids. CDR1 is MDHEN and CDR2 is SYDVKM in the germline V gene. The CDR3 region has the DNA TGTGCCAGCTACGGTCCAGATACGCAGTATTTT. This gives the protein CASYGPDTQYF.